A single sample is the source of the 26 T cell receptor beta chains below, sequenced in a study of T cell responses to AZD1222 COVID-19 vaccine. Sequencing was performed with immunoSEQ multiplex PCR; in TCRdb, only in-frame clones are kept and a portion is missing. Of roughly 85,000 clones listed, roughly nine tenths are singletons. The sample in question was peripheral blood, obtained on day 0 of AZD1222 vaccination. Receptor source: an adult in good health.

This sequence joins TRBV7-3 and TRBJ2-3; TRBD2 is a possible D gene (6 bases). Germline CDR1 reads SGHTA; CDR2 reads FQGTGA. Trimming took off 1 base at V and 0 bases at J, with 14 bases between the two ends. The CDR3 loop spans 17 amino acids. CDR3 loop: CASSLKLAVSSTDTQYF. The CDR3 nucleotides are TGTGCCAGCAGCTTAAAACTAGCAGTCTCTAGCACAGATACGCAGTATTTT. The complete variable domain, with remaining parts taken from reference TRBV7-3 and TRBJ2-3, reads GAGVSQTPSNKVTEKGKYVELRCDPISGHTALYWYRQSLGQGPEFLIYFQGTGAADDSGLPNDRFFAVRPEGSVSTLKIQRTERGDSAVYLCASSLKLAVSSTDTQYFGPGTRLTVL.

The chain employs TRBV7-2 and TRBJ2-3, with 9 bases fitting TRBD2. Germline lookup yields CDR1 SGHTA and CDR2 FQGNSA. The CDR3 covers 16 residues. Unmatched junction bases numbered 6, after V lost 5 bases and J lost 0 bases. CDR3 sequence: CASSQLAGPSTDTQYF. The CDR3 DNA reads as TGTGCCAGCAGCCAACTAGCGGGTCCTAGCACAGATACGCAGTATTTT.

CDR3 sequence: CASSQPTGLEQYF. CDR3 DNA sequence: TGTGCCAGCAGCCAGCCCACTGGGCTGGAGCAGTACTTC. The chain recombines TRBV5-6 with TRBJ2-7, with D unclear. Per germline, CDR1 SGHDT and CDR2 YYEEEE. The CDR3 covers 13 residues. V was pared by 4 bases and J by 7 bases, with 15 bases between.

This clone was seen a single time. The chain joins TRBV7-9 to TRBJ2-7; TRBD1 matches at 8 bases. Unmatched junction bases numbered 9, after V lost 6 bases and J lost 5 bases. This CDR3 spans 14 amino acids. In germline, CDR1 is SEHNR, CDR2 FQNEAQ (reference sequence). This chain's CDR3 is CASRMQGAFHEQYF. CDR3 bases: TGTGCCAGCAGAATGCAGGGGGCGTTCCACGAGCAGTACTTC.

The genes are TRBV9 and TRBJ1-5; no clear D gene. The germline V and J ends were trimmed by 0 bases and 7 bases, with 11 bases remaining between them. This CDR3 contains 14 residues. CDR1 is SGDLS, CDR2 YYNGEE, per germline. CDR3 in amino acids: CASSVGQENQPQHF. In DNA, the CDR3 is TGTGCCAGCAGCGTAGGGCAGGAGAACCAGCCCCAGCATTTT.

CDR3 nucleotides: TGTGCCAGCTCACCGGGCAGACAACTCTCTGGGGCCAACGTCCTGACTTTC. It translates to CASSPGRQLSGANVLTF. The chain employs TRBV18 and TRBJ2-6; D gene ambiguous. Trimming removed 3 bases at V and 0 bases at J, with 12 bases between. Germline CDR1 is KGHSH and CDR2 is LQKENI. The CDR3 runs to 17 residues.

This sequence joins TRBV7-9 and TRBJ2-7; TRBD2 agrees at 9 bases. Germline CDR1 and CDR2: SEHNR and FQNEAQ (reference sequence). The CDR3 totals 15 residues. The J segment lost 4 bases and the V segment lost 5 bases, leaving 9 bases of the junction unmatched. The CDR3 bases are TGTGCCAGCAGCCCCCGGACTAGCGCTGGATACGAGCAGTACTTC. This translates into CASSPRTSAGYEQYF.

This chain links TRBV2 with TRBJ1-2; D gene unclear. CDR1 is SNHLY, CDR2 FYNNEI, per germline. The CDR3 is 15 amino acids. The V end was cut by 2 bases, the J end by 4 bases, with 14 bases between. The CDR3 region is CASSETQAGTYGYTF. CDR3 sequence (DNA): TGTGCCAGCAGTGAAACCCAGGCCGGAACCTATGGCTACACCTTC.

This chain links TRBV18 with TRBJ1-5, with D unclear. V shed 6 bases and J shed 10 bases, with 16 bases lying between them. The CDR3 has 13 amino acids. Per the germline V gene, CDR1 is KGHSH and CDR2 is LQKENI. CDR3 nucleotide sequence: TGTGCCAGCTCCGACGGGCACCGAGGCCCCCAGCATTTT. Translating it yields CASSDGHRGPQHF. Together with reference TRBV18 and TRBJ1-5, the CDR3 gives the full variable domain: NAGVMQNPRHLVRRRGQEARLRCSPMKGHSHVYWYRQLPEEGLKFMVYLQKENIIDESGMPKERFSAEFPKEGPSILRIQQVVRGDSAAYFCASSDGHRGPQHFGDGTRLSIL.

This chain uses TRBV30 with TRBJ1-6; D perhaps matches TRBD1 (6 bases). The CDR3 is made up of 14 amino acids. V was cut by 2 bases and J by 8 bases, with 13 bases left in between. Germline lookup yields CDR1 GTSNPN and CDR2 SVGIG (reference sequence). CDR3 in amino acids: CAWSSGGRDSPLHF. The CDR3 DNA follows: TGTGCCTGGAGTTCTGGGGGCAGAGATTCACCCCTCCACTTT.

V usage is TRBV19 and J usage is TRBJ1-2; 7 nucleotides align to TRBD1. Germline V lookup: CDR1 LNHDA, CDR2 SQIVND (reference sequence). The length of the CDR3 is 13 residues. V shed 4 bases, J shed 7 bases, and the junction held 6 bases outside the gene matches. The DNA for the CDR3 is TGTGCCAGTAGTAGAACAGGGGAGGCTGGCTACACCTTC. It is translated as CASSRTGEAGYTF.

This rearrangement joins TRBV4-3 to TRBJ1-1; tentative D call: TRBD1 (6 bases). The ends were cut back, 6 bases at V and 1 base at J, with 9 bases in the middle. There are 13 residues in the CDR3. Germline loops: CDR1 LGHNA, CDR2 YSLEER. The CDR3 DNA follows: TGCGCCAGCAGGCGACAGGAGAACACTGAAGCTTTCTTT. Protein: CASRRQENTEAFF.

The genes are TRBV5-1 and TRBJ1-4, with a weak D call TRBD1 (6 bases). The CDR3 is made up of 14 amino acids. Germline loops: CDR1 SGHRS, CDR2 YFSETQ. Trimming shortened V by 4 bases and J by 5 bases, and 12 bases separated the two germline ends. CDR3 in amino acids: CASSPGGANEKLFF. The CDR3 DNA is TGCGCCAGCAGCCCGGGGGGGGCAAATGAAAAACTGTTTTTT.

The rearrangement joins TRBV12-3 or TRBV12-4 to TRBJ1-1; D is undetermined. This CDR3 contains 13 residues. V shed 6 bases and J shed 1 base, with 9 bases lying between them. The CDR3 is CASSLKKNTEAFF. CDR3 sequence (DNA): TGTGCCAGCAGCTTGAAGAAGAACACTGAAGCTTTCTTT.

This clone appeared a single time. CDR3 bases: TGTGCCAGCAGTCCCTACAGGGAAGAGCTGTTTTTT. Translation: CASSPYREELFF. The chain combines TRBV28 with TRBJ2-2; TRBD1 is a possible D gene (6 bases). Germline V CDR1 and CDR2: MDHEN, SYDVKM. This CDR3 comprises 12 residues. V lost 5 bases, J lost 11 bases, and 12 bases lay in between.

This chain joins TRBV6-6 and TRBJ1-6, with D possibly being TRBD1 (5 bases). CDR3 length: 15 residues. Trimming took 7 bases from V and 10 from J, leaving 20 bases between them. Germline CDR1 and CDR2: MNHNY and SVGAGI (reference sequence). The CDR3 DNA is TGTGCCAGCACCTCCGGGGGGGGGAACGGATCACCCCTCCACTTT. Its translation is CASTSGGGNGSPLHF.

The chain is built from TRBV28 and TRBJ1-2, with no clear D. V lost 6 bases, J lost 4 bases, and 15 bases lay in between. The germline gives CDR1 MDHEN, CDR2 SYDVKM. CDR3 length: 14 residues. CDR3 coding DNA: TGTGCCAGCAGAGTCCCAGGACGGGTCTATGGCTACACCTTC. It is translated as CASRVPGRVYGYTF.

The rearrangement joins TRBV30 to TRBJ2-7; the D call may be TRBD1 or TRBD2 (5 bases each). The germline V gene encodes CDR1 GTSNPN and CDR2 SVGIG (reference sequence). The CDR3 runs to 14 residues. V was cut by 3 bases and J by 7 bases, with 19 bases left in between. The CDR3 here is CAWSLPGPRWEQYF. CDR3 nucleotides: TGTGCCTGGAGCCTCCCGGGACCGCGATGGGAGCAGTACTTC. Filled out from reference TRBV30 and TRBJ2-7, the complete variable domain reads SQTIHQWPATLVQPVGSPLSLECTVEGTSNPNLYWYRQAAGRGLQLLFYSVGIGQISSEVPQNLSASRPQDRQFILSSKKLLLSDSGFYLCAWSLPGPRWEQYFGPGTRLTVT.

This clone was counted between two and nine times. This chain connects TRBV4-3 to TRBJ1-5; 7 nucleotides line up with TRBD1. With V trimmed by 4 bases and J by 4 bases, 10 bases remained unmatched. The CDR3 has 16 amino acids. Looked up from germline, CDR1 is LGHNA and CDR2 is YSLEER. The CDR3 coding sequence is TGCGCCAGCAGCCCAGGGCCCCGACAGGGAAATCAGCCCCAGCATTTT. Protein: CASSPGPRQGNQPQHF.

This chain uses TRBV7-6 with TRBJ2-3, with 8 bases fitting TRBD2. The germline V gene encodes CDR1 SGHVS and CDR2 FNYEAQ. CDR3 length equals 16 residues. The V and J ends lost 0 bases and 2 bases, in that order; junction bases with no gene match: 4. The CDR3 is CASSLASGDPTDTQYF. In nucleotides, the CDR3 is TGTGCCAGCAGCTTAGCTAGCGGGGACCCCACAGATACGCAGTATTTT.

This chain uses TRBV29-1 with TRBJ2-4; D is uncertain. Germline lookup yields CDR1 SQVTM and CDR2 ANQGSEA. This CDR3 is 13 amino acids long. The V gene lost 1 base and the J gene lost 0 bases, with 4 bases spanning the gap. Written as DNA, the CDR3 is TGCAGCGTTGAAGGACTAGCCAAAAACATTCAGTACTTC. Its protein is CSVEGLAKNIQYF.

This chain joins TRBV7-3 and TRBJ2-3; 7 nucleotides match TRBD1. Per the germline V gene, CDR1 is SGHTA and CDR2 is FQGTGA. The CDR3 consists of 14 residues. V lost 2 bases, J lost 4 bases, and 3 bases stayed unmatched. The CDR3 loop is CASSLRQGADTQYF. The CDR3 DNA follows: TGTGCCAGCAGCTTACGCCAGGGGGCAGATACGCAGTATTTT.

The rearrangement joins TRBV18 to TRBJ2-2; TRBD1 matches 10 bases. The germline V gene has CDR1 KGHSH and CDR2 LQKENI. Trimming took 3 bases from V and 11 from J; bases not matched to a gene: 9. There are 15 residues in the CDR3. The CDR3 bases are TGTGCCAGCTCACCGTCCCGGGACAGGGGATTTGAGCTGTTTTTT. This codes for CASSPSRDRGFELFF. Filled out from reference TRBV18 and TRBJ2-2, the complete variable domain reads NAGVMQNPRHLVRRRGQEARLRCSPMKGHSHVYWYRQLPEEGLKFMVYLQKENIIDESGMPKERFSAEFPKEGPSILRIQQVVRGDSAAYFCASSPSRDRGFELFFGEGSRLTVL.

This sequence joins TRBV27 and TRBJ1-1, with D tentatively TRBD1 (5 bases). Germline CDR1 and CDR2: MNHEY and SMNVEV (reference sequence). Trimming removed 2 bases at V and 5 bases at J, with 9 bases between. This CDR3 has 13 amino acids. Written as DNA, the CDR3 is TGTGCCAGCAGTTTAATGGGGGGAACTGAAGCTTTCTTT. Its protein product is CASSLMGGTEAFF.

The chain is built from TRBV5-1 and TRBJ1-2; TRBD1 agrees at 8 bases. The V gene end was trimmed by 1 base and the J gene end by 0 bases; junction bases not matched to a gene: 8. The length of the CDR3 is 17 residues. Germline V gene lookup returns CDR1 SGHRS and CDR2 YFSETQ. The chain's CDR3 is CASSLFGQGPSNYGYTF. DNA for the CDR3: TGCGCCAGCAGCTTGTTTGGACAGGGACCATCTAACTATGGCTACACCTTC.

This chain joins TRBV6-4 and TRBJ1-2; D call uncertain. Germline V gene lookup returns CDR1 MRHNA and CDR2 SNTAGT. The length of the CDR3 is 14 residues. Trimming removed 0 bases from V and 4 bases from J, with 9 bases in between. The CDR3 DNA reads as TGTGCCAGCAGTGACTCACAAGGGTTCTATGGCTACACCTTC. Protein: CASSDSQGFYGYTF.